Below, 4 T cell receptor beta chains from the same sample are listed, as sequenced in a study of blood T cell repertoires in COVID-19. TCRdb's table, derived via immunoSEQ multiplex PCR, lists solely in-frame clones and lacks some. The table includes 200,000 to 250,000 clones, more than 80% detected once. Sample: peripheral blood. The origin of the receptors is a man between 25 and 39 years old with COVID-19, enrolled during active disease.

The chain employs TRBV28 and TRBJ1-5; a weak D match, TRBD1 (5 bases). The germline V gene has CDR1 MDHEN and CDR2 SYDVKM. V lost 6 bases, J lost 7 bases, and 10 bases lay in between. The CDR3 is 12 residues long. CDR3 sequence (DNA): TGTGCCAGCAGGGACACCAAACAGCCCCAGCATTTT. Protein: CASRDTKQPQHF.

The chain carries TRBV27 and TRBJ1-2; 9 bases map to TRBD1. J lost 7 bases, V lost 6 bases, and 15 bases had no gene match. Germline V CDR1 and CDR2: MNHEY, SMNVEV (reference sequence). The CDR3 loop spans 16 amino acids. The CDR3 loop is CASSLKATGGMGGYTF. Here the CDR3 DNA reads TGTGCCAGCAGCCTCAAGGCGACAGGGGGAATGGGTGGCTACACCTTC.

The V and J genes are TRBV5-4 and TRBJ1-1; D is unresolved. V lost 0 bases and J lost 5, with 11 bases in between. This CDR3 comprises 14 residues. Per germline, CDR1 SGHNT and CDR2 YYREEE (reference sequence). The CDR3 nucleotides read TGTGCCAGCAGCTTGGGTGGAGTTTGGACTGAAGCTTTCTTT. Translating it yields CASSLGGVWTEAFF.

The rearrangement links TRBV4-3 to TRBJ1-2; 7 nucleotides align to TRBD1. The V gene's germline CDR1 is LGHNA and CDR2 YSLEER. The CDR3 is made up of 15 amino acids. The V and J ends lost 5 bases and 3 bases, in that order; junction bases with no gene match: 9. CDR3 loop: CASSILARGDYGYTF. CDR3 DNA: TGCGCCAGCAGCATACTTGCCAGGGGGGACTATGGCTACACCTTC.